These 7 T cell receptor beta chains were sequenced from one sample in a study of T cells in Graves' hyperthyroidism and ophthalmopathy. From RNA transcripts, TCR beta CDR3 regions were amplified. First-round RT-PCR of the TCR CDR3 relied on the HTBI primer set. Each CDR3 protein gets one entry after TCRdb re-called the multiplex PCR reads with MiXCR. In the table there are approximately 530,000 distinct CDR3 sequences, around 15% of which are singletons. Specimen: blood. The source is a woman under 30 with Graves' hyperthyroidism.

This clonotype was seen repeatedly, ten times or more. The chain recombines TRBV12-3 or TRBV12-4 with TRBJ1-2, with D possibly matching TRBD1 (5 bases). Trimming stripped 5 bases from V and 4 bases from J, with 20 bases between. The CDR3 length is 16 residues. The CDR3 sequence is CASSPGRKAPSYGYTF. The CDR3 nucleotides are TGTGCCAGCAGTCCGGGACGGAAAGCCCCCTCCTATGGCTACACCTTC.

In this sample, this clonotype turned up a few times. This chain uses TRBV3-1 with TRBJ1-2; D not resolved. Trimming took off 0 bases at V and 2 bases at J, with 13 bases between the two ends. Germline V gene sequence: CDR1 LGHDT, CDR2 YNNKEL (reference sequence). The CDR3 extends over 16 amino acids. The CDR3 protein is CASSQDRVAQNYGYTF. The CDR3 DNA reads as TGTGCCAGCAGCCAAGATAGAGTGGCACAGAACTATGGCTACACCTTC.

This clonotype has ten or more counts. The CDR3 sequence is CSADPGTSTTDTQYF. In nucleotides, the CDR3 is TGCAGTGCTGACCCCGGGACTAGCACTACAGATACGCAGTATTTT. V usage is TRBV20-1 and J usage is TRBJ2-3; 9 bases line up with TRBD2. From germline, CDR1 is DFQATT and CDR2 SNEGSKA (reference sequence). This CDR3 spans 15 amino acids. The ends lost 5 bases at V and 3 bases at J; junction bases unmatched: 9.

Of note for this clonotype: A single base separates this from a much larger clone, so it may be a read error. The V and J genes are TRBV7-2 and TRBJ1-5; D unresolved. The CDR3 sequence is 13 residues long. Germline V gives CDR1 SGHTA, CDR2 FQGNSA. This chain's CDR3 is CASSLERFQPQRF. In DNA, the CDR3 is TGTGCCAGCAGCTTGGAGCGGTTTCAGCCCCAGCGTTTT.

Concerning this clonotype: Given a much more abundant clone one base away, this may be a read error. The chain joins TRBV12-3 or TRBV12-4 to TRBJ1-1, with D perhaps matching TRBD1 (5 bases). This CDR3 has 12 residues. V was pared by 8 bases and J by 6 bases, with 13 bases between. In nucleotides, the CDR3 is TGTGCCAGCGGTCCCGGGGGGGCTGAAGCTTTCTTT. Translated, it gives CASGPGGAEAFF.

At least ten counts were recorded for this clonotype. The CDR3 reads CASSLSGRSNEKLFF. The CDR3 coding sequence is TGTGCCAGCAGTTTATCTGGGCGGAGTAATGAAAAACTGTTTTTT. The V and J genes are TRBV12-3 or TRBV12-4 and TRBJ1-4; D is ambiguous. The CDR3 totals 15 residues. V was trimmed by 2 bases and J by 4 bases, leaving 11 bases between them.

CDR3 nucleotides: TGCAGTGCTAGTGACCTTGAGCATACCTACGAGCAGTACTTC. Protein sequence: CSASDLEHTYEQYF. The rearrangement links TRBV20-1 to TRBJ2-7; D ambiguous. CDR1 is DFQATT, CDR2 SNEGSKA, per germline (reference sequence). V shed 3 bases and J shed 2 bases, with 14 bases lying between them. This CDR3 region has 14 residues.